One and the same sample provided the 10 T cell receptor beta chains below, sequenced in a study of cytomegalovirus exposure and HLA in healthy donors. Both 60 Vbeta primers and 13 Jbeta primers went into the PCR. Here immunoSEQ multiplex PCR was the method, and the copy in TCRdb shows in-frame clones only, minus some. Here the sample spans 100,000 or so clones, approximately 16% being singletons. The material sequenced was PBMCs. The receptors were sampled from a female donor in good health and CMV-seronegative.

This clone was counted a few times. The CDR3 region is CASSQEGTGGDYEQYF. The CDR3 bases are TGCGCCAGCAGCCAAGAGGGGACAGGGGGCGACTACGAGCAGTACTTC. The V call is TRBV4-3, the J call TRBJ2-7; 12 nucleotides align to TRBD1. J lost 3 bases, V lost 0 bases, and 3 bases had no gene match. Germline V gene sequence: CDR1 LGHNA, CDR2 YSLEER. The CDR3 spans 16 residues.

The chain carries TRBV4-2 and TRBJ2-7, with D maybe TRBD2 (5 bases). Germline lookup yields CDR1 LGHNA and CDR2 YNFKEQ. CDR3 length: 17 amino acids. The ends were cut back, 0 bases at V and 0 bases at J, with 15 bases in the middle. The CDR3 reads CASSQDTQRWSSYEQYF. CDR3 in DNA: TGTGCCAGCAGCCAAGATACTCAGCGGTGGAGCTCCTACGAGCAGTACTTC.

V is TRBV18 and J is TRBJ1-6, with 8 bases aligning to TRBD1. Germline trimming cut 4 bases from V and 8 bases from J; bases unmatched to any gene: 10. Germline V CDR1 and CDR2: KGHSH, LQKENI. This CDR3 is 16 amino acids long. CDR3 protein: CASSRGGTGIYSPLHF. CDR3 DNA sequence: TGTGCCAGCTCACGAGGAGGGACAGGCATATATTCACCCCTCCACTTT.

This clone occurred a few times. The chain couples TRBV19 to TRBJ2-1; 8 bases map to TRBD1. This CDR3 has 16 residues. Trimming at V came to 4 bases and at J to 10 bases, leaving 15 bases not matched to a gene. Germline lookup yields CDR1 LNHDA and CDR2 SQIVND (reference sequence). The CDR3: CASSRGQAIPTIEQFF. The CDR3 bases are TGTGCCAGTAGTAGGGGACAGGCCATCCCCACAATAGAGCAGTTCTTC.

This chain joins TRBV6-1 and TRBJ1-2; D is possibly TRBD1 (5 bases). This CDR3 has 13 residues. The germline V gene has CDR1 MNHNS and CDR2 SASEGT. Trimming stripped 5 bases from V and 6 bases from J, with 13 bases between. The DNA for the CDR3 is TGTGCCAGCAGTCACGGGGGGAGGGATGGCTACACCTTC. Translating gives CASSHGGRDGYTF.

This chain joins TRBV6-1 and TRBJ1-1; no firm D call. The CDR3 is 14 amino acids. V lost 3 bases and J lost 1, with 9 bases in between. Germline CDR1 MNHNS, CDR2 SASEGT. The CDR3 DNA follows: TGTGCCAGCAGTGAGATGATCGGGAACACTGAAGCTTTCTTT. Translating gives CASSEMIGNTEAFF.

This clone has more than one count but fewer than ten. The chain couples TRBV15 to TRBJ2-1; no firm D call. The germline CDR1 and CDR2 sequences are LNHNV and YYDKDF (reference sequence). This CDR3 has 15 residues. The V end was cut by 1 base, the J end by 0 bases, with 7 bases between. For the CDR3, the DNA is TGTGCCACCAGCAGAGCTCGTAGCTCCTACAATGAGCAGTTCTTC. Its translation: CATSRARSSYNEQFF.

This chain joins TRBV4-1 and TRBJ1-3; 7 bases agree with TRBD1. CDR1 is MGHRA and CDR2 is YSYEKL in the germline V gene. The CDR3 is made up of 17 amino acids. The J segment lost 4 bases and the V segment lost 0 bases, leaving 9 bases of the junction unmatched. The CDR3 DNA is TGCGCCAGCAGCCAAGAAGGCACAGGGGTAGTAGGAAACACCATATATTTT. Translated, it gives CASSQEGTGVVGNTIYF.

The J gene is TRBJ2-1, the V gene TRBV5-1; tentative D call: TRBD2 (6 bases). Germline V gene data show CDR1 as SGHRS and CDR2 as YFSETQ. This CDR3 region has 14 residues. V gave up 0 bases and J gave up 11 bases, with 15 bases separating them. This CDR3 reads CASSLDPGLLQQFF. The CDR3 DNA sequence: TGCGCCAGCAGCTTGGACCCGGGACTTCTTCAGCAGTTCTTC.

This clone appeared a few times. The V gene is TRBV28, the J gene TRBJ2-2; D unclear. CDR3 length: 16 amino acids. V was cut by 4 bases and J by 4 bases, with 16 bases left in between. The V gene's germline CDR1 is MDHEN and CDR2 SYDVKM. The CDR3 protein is CASSSRLRQFTGELFF. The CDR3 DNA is TGTGCCAGCAGTTCAAGGTTGCGGCAGTTCACCGGGGAGCTGTTTTTT.